Following are 31 T cell receptor beta chains from one sample sequenced in a study of blood T cell repertoires in COVID-19. The protocol was immunoSEQ multiplex PCR, while the TCRdb copy is restricted to in-frame clones and leaves out a portion. The sample has around 99,000 clones; more than 70% are singletons. Sequenced material: peripheral blood. These receptors were collected from a middle-aged man with active or convalescent COVID-19.

The chain links TRBV7-9 to TRBJ2-1; D perhaps matches TRBD2 (6 bases). This CDR3 spans 17 amino acids. The germline V gene has CDR1 SEHNR and CDR2 FQNEAQ (reference sequence). Trimming pared 3 bases from V and 4 bases from J, leaving 19 bases between. CDR3: CASSLVSTGLPYNEQFF. In DNA, the CDR3 is TGTGCCAGCAGCTTGGTTTCAACGGGACTTCCATACAATGAGCAGTTCTTC. The whole variable domain, filled in from reference TRBV7-9 and TRBJ2-1, reads DTGVSQNPRHKITKRGQNVTFRCDPISEHNRLYWYRQTLGQGPEFLTYFQNEAQLEKSRLLSDRFSAERPKGSFSTLEIQRTEQGDSAMYLCASSLVSTGLPYNEQFFGPGTRLTVL.

V usage is TRBV3-1 (or the pseudogene TRBV3-2) and J usage is TRBJ2-3; TRBD2 matches 15 bases. Germline CDR1 is LGHDT and CDR2 is YNNKEL (reference sequence). The CDR3 runs 17 residues. V gave up 1 base and J gave up 2 bases; unmatched junction bases: 1. The CDR3, as DNA: TGTGCCAGCAGCCAAGGGACTAGCGGGAGGGTCACAGATACGCAGTATTTT. Its protein product is CASSQGTSGRVTDTQYF.

The rearrangement joins TRBV15 to TRBJ2-1, with 11 bases that match TRBD2. The CDR3 length is 16 residues. V trimming: 3 bases; J trimming: 0 bases; junction bases outside the gene matches: 1. From germline, CDR1 is LNHNV and CDR2 YYDKDF (reference sequence). CDR3 DNA: TGTGCCACCAGCAGGGGGACTAGCGGCTCCTACAATGAGCAGTTCTTC. Encoded protein: CATSRGTSGSYNEQFF.

The chain is built from TRBV30 and TRBJ1-2; D uncertain. The V and J ends lost 0 bases and 3 bases respectively, with 8 bases between them. Germline lookup yields CDR1 GTSNPN and CDR2 SVGIG (reference sequence). This CDR3 spans 13 amino acids. Here the CDR3 reads CAWSVRGDYGYTF. Here the CDR3 DNA reads TGTGCCTGGAGTGTACGAGGAGACTATGGCTACACCTTC.

This clone was detected once. The chain employs TRBV7-3 and TRBJ2-1; 13 positions agree with TRBD2. Germline V gives CDR1 SGHTA, CDR2 FQGTGA. V lost 2 bases to trimming and J lost 9 bases; unmatched junction nucleotides: 7. CDR3 length: 16 residues. DNA of the CDR3: TGTGCCAGCAGCTTAGGCGGGACTAGCGGGAATGGTGAGCAGTTCTTC. Amino acids: CASSLGGTSGNGEQFF.

There are a few counts of this clone. The chain joins TRBV10-2 to TRBJ1-6, with D unresolved. The V gene's germline CDR1 is WSHSY and CDR2 SAAADI. The ends were cut back, 2 bases at V and 8 bases at J, with 7 bases in the middle. The CDR3 spans 13 residues. CDR3 nucleotides: TGCGCCAGCAGTGAGCAGGTCCATTCACCCCTCCACTTT. Translating it yields CASSEQVHSPLHF.

The CDR3 protein is CASSLDLSGYGYTF. The CDR3 region has the DNA TGTGCCAGCAGCCTCGATCTTTCGGGGTATGGCTACACCTTC. The J gene is TRBJ1-2, the V gene TRBV9; D ambiguous. V lost 4 bases and J 5 bases, leaving 15 bases between the germline ends. Germline CDR1 reads SGDLS; CDR2 reads YYNGEE. The CDR3 contains 14 residues.

The J gene is TRBJ1-1, the V gene TRBV5-1, with 9 bases lining up with TRBD1. Germline CDR1 and CDR2: SGHRS and YFSETQ. The CDR3 is 15 amino acids. J lost 4 bases, V lost 0 bases, and 4 bases had no gene match. CDR3 region: CASSLDTGGITEAFF. For the CDR3, the DNA is TGCGCCAGCAGCTTGGATACAGGGGGCATCACTGAAGCTTTCTTT.

The J gene is TRBJ1-2, the V gene TRBV6-5; TRBD1 might be the D (5 bases). The CDR3 runs to 16 residues. The germline gives CDR1 MNHEY, CDR2 SVGAGI. The germline V and J ends were trimmed by 0 bases and 5 bases, with 16 bases remaining between them. CDR3 nucleotides: TGTGCCAGCAGTTACTCGAAATACATTGGGGCGTATGGCTACACCTTC. Translation: CASSYSKYIGAYGYTF.

The J gene is TRBJ2-1, the V gene TRBV28; 9 positions match TRBD1. Germline lookup yields CDR1 MDHEN and CDR2 SYDVKM. The CDR3 consists of 16 residues. With 4 bases clipped from V and 3 bases from J, the junction kept 7 bases outside the gene matches. This CDR3 is CASSSYRGLFYNEQFF. The CDR3 bases are TGTGCCAGCAGTTCCTACAGGGGGCTTTTCTACAATGAGCAGTTCTTC.

The chain couples TRBV6-6 to TRBJ1-1, with a possible D match to TRBD1 (5 bases). Germline V gene lookup returns CDR1 MNHNY and CDR2 SVGAGI (reference sequence). The ends were cut back, 11 bases at V and 4 bases at J, with 14 bases in the middle. The CDR3 is 12 amino acids. The CDR3 loop is CAALGRGTEAFF. The CDR3 DNA follows: TGTGCCGCCCTGGGGCGCGGCACTGAAGCTTTCTTT.

V gene TRBV29-1 combines with J gene TRBJ1-1, with D maybe TRBD1 (5 bases). The length of the CDR3 is 14 residues. The germline CDR1 and CDR2 sequences are SQVTM and ANQGSEA. V lost 8 bases and J lost 4, with 20 bases in between. The CDR3 is CSTLRGGGTTEAFF. CDR3 sequence (DNA): TGCAGCACCCTCCGGGGAGGTGGGACCACTGAAGCTTTCTTT.

V usage is TRBV5-4 and J usage is TRBJ2-3, with a tentative D call TRBD1 (6 bases). The CDR3 spans 14 residues. Trimming removed 9 bases from V and 1 base from J, with 15 bases in between. From germline, CDR1 is SGHNT and CDR2 YYREEE (reference sequence). This CDR3 is CATQWGPRTDTQYF. In DNA form, the CDR3 reads TGTGCCACTCAGTGGGGGCCTCGCACAGATACGCAGTATTTT.

This chain joins TRBV28 and TRBJ1-1; perhaps TRBD1 as D (6 bases). There are 12 residues in the CDR3. Germline CDR1 and CDR2: MDHEN and SYDVKM. Trimming shortened V by 7 bases and J by 10 bases, and 16 bases separated the two germline ends. The CDR3 DNA follows: TGTGCCAGCACCTTGGGGGCCTACTTAGCTTTCTTT. As protein: CASTLGAYLAFF.

This chain joins TRBV18 and TRBJ2-7, with 12 bases that match TRBD2. The CDR3 sequence is 16 residues long. Germline loops: CDR1 KGHSH, CDR2 LQKENI. Unmatched junction bases numbered 7, after V lost 3 bases and J lost 4 bases. The CDR3 protein is CASSPSQLAGGYEQYF. CDR3 DNA: TGTGCCAGCTCACCTTCCCAACTAGCGGGAGGATACGAGCAGTACTTC. The entire variable domain, with the rest obtained from reference TRBV18 and TRBJ2-7, is as follows: NAGVMQNPRHLVRRRGQEARLRCSPMKGHSHVYWYRQLPEEGLKFMVYLQKENIIDESGMPKERFSAEFPKEGPSILRIQQVVRGDSAAYFCASSPSQLAGGYEQYFGPGTRLTVT.

The chain is built from TRBV6-2 or TRBV6-3 and TRBJ2-7; TRBD1 is a possible D gene (6 bases). CDR3 length equals 15 residues. Germline loops: CDR1 MNHEY, CDR2 SVGEGT. The ends were cut back, 6 bases at V and 9 bases at J, with 24 bases in the middle. DNA of the CDR3: TGTGCCAGCAGCTCCACGACAGGCGAACGAAAAGGGCAGTACTTC. Translation gives CASSSTTGERKGQYF.

CDR3 sequence (DNA): TGTGCCAGCAGCGTGACAGCCTCCTCTGGAAACACCATATATTTT. This encodes CASSVTASSGNTIYF. The rearrangement uses TRBV5-6 and TRBJ1-3; possibly TRBD1 for D (5 bases). CDR1 is SGHDT and CDR2 is YYEEEE in the germline V gene. The CDR3 has 15 residues. V was pared by 4 bases and J by 0 bases, with 11 bases between.

In this sample, this clone turned up many times. The chain joins TRBV19 to TRBJ2-5; tentative D call: TRBD1 (5 bases). This CDR3 has 15 residues. Per the germline V gene, CDR1 is LNHDA and CDR2 is SQIVND (reference sequence). The V end lost 4 bases, the J end lost 7 bases, and 19 bases lay between the germline ends. The CDR3 bases are TGTGCCAGTAGTAAGGCCCTCGGACACGAATGGACCCAGTACTTC. Protein: CASSKALGHEWTQYF. Complete variable domain (other parts from reference TRBV19 and TRBJ2-5): DGGITQSPKYLFRKEGQNVTLSCEQNLNHDAMYWYRQDPGQGLRLIYYSQIVNDFQKGDIAEGYSVSREKKESFPLTVTSAQKNPTAFYLCASSKALGHEWTQYFGPGTRLLVL.

The chain uses TRBV6-2 or TRBV6-3 and TRBJ2-2; D perhaps matches TRBD2 (6 bases). The germline V gene has CDR1 MNHEY and CDR2 SVGEGT. The length of the CDR3 is 14 residues. V lost 4 bases and J lost 6, with 12 bases in between. DNA of the CDR3: TGTGCCAGCAGTTTCCTAAGGGACTCCGGGGAGCTGTTTTTT. Translated, it gives CASSFLRDSGELFF.

The V gene is TRBV3-1 (or the pseudogene TRBV3-2), the J gene TRBJ2-1; D ambiguous. With 4 bases removed from V and 9 bases from J, the gap between germline ends came to 10 bases. The CDR3 extends over 12 amino acids. The germline V gene has CDR1 LGHDT and CDR2 YNNKEL (reference sequence). CDR3: CASSRVSGEQFF. CDR3 coding DNA: TGTGCCAGCAGCCGCGTTTCGGGTGAGCAGTTCTTC.

The chain couples TRBV25-1 to TRBJ2-1; 13 bases map to TRBD2. The CDR3 has 15 amino acids. Germline V lookup: CDR1 MGHDK, CDR2 SYGVNS. Losses at the gene ends were 7 bases for V and 9 bases for J; bases not matched to a gene: 9. CDR3 residues: CASTGLAGERGEQFF. CDR3 bases: TGTGCCAGCACCGGACTAGCGGGAGAGAGGGGTGAGCAGTTCTTC.

This clone appeared once. The chain links TRBV7-2 to TRBJ1-1; D ambiguous. The germline V and J ends were trimmed by 4 bases and 4 bases, with 13 bases remaining between them. CDR1 SGHTA and CDR2 FQGNSA come from the germline V gene. The CDR3 sequence is 14 residues long. CDR3 protein: CASSSLGEVTEAFF. CDR3 DNA sequence: TGTGCCAGCAGCTCTCTCGGTGAGGTCACTGAAGCTTTCTTT.

This clone is a singleton in its sample. The V call is TRBV19, the J call TRBJ1-2; no clear D gene. CDR1 and CDR2 from the germline V gene are LNHDA and SQIVND (reference sequence). This CDR3 contains 15 residues. V dropped 3 bases and J dropped 4 bases, with 15 bases sitting between them. The CDR3 sequence: CASSMRQDGIYGYTF. The CDR3 nucleotides read TGTGCCAGTAGTATGAGGCAGGACGGGATCTATGGCTACACCTTC.

V gene TRBV29-1 combines with J gene TRBJ2-3, with a tentative D call TRBD2 (6 bases). V was pared by 3 bases and J by 4 bases, with 14 bases between. The germline V gene encodes CDR1 SQVTM and CDR2 ANQGSEA. There are 14 residues in the CDR3. CDR3 amino acids: CSVDLQEGSDTQYF. CDR3 nucleotides: TGCAGCGTTGACTTACAGGAGGGTTCAGATACGCAGTATTTT.

This CDR3 reads CASSLAGLAAETQYF. The CDR3 DNA follows: TGTGCCAGCAGCTTGGCGGGACTAGCGGCAGAGACCCAGTACTTC. The chain couples TRBV5-6 to TRBJ2-5; 11 nucleotides line up with TRBD2. Unmatched junction bases numbered 2, after V lost 0 bases and J lost 4 bases. Looked up from germline, CDR1 is SGHDT and CDR2 is YYEEEE. The CDR3 covers 15 residues.

This clone appeared once. The V gene is TRBV5-1, the J gene TRBJ2-6; D is unresolved. CDR3 length: 15 amino acids. Trimming removed 4 bases at V and 6 bases at J, with 14 bases between. In germline, CDR1 is SGHRS, CDR2 YFSETQ. CDR3 loop: CASSTSSPTANVLTF. The DNA of the CDR3 is TGCGCCAGCAGCACCTCATCTCCTACGGCCAACGTCCTGACTTTC.

The rearrangement joins TRBV6-2 or TRBV6-3 to TRBJ2-2, with TRBD2 matching 7 bases. Germline CDR1 MNHEY, CDR2 SVGEGT. After removal of 5 bases from V and 7 bases from J, the junction contained 13 bases not matched to a gene. The CDR3 runs to 16 residues. DNA for the CDR3: TGTGCCAGCAGTCTCCCGTGGGGCGGGAGTAGCGGGGAGCTGTTTTTT. It translates to CASSLPWGGSSGELFF.

This clone has a handful of counts. The CDR3, as DNA: TGTGCCAGCAGGCGGCAGGGGACCAATCAGCCCCAGCATTTT. It translates to CASRRQGTNQPQHF. The rearrangement uses TRBV6-4 and TRBJ1-5, with TRBD1 as a possible D gene (6 bases). CDR1 is MRHNA and CDR2 is SNTAGT in the germline V gene. This CDR3 has 14 amino acids. Between the trimmed V and J ends, which lost 6 bases and 3 bases, there was a span of 12 bases.

Only a few counts were recorded for this clone. V is TRBV6-5 and J is TRBJ2-7; D may be TRBD2 (5 bases). The germline V gene encodes CDR1 MNHEY and CDR2 SVGAGI. Trimming removed 4 bases from V and 5 bases from J, with 21 bases in between. This CDR3 comprises 16 residues. The CDR3 here is CASSSADGIRIHEQYF. CDR3 DNA sequence: TGTGCCAGCAGTTCCGCGGACGGGATAAGAATCCACGAGCAGTACTTC.

J is TRBJ2-2 and V is TRBV7-9; no clear D. This CDR3 has 14 amino acids. Germline CDR1 SEHNR, CDR2 FQNEAQ (reference sequence). The V end was cut by 0 bases, the J end by 1 base, with 3 bases between. CDR3 coding DNA: TGTGCCAGCAGCTTAGCCAGGAACACCGGGGAGCTGTTTTTT. Translation gives CASSLARNTGELFF.

This chain links TRBV28 with TRBJ1-2, with no clear D. The CDR3 contains 13 residues. V was trimmed by 6 bases and J by 7 bases, leaving 15 bases between them. Per germline, CDR1 MDHEN and CDR2 SYDVKM. CDR3: CASSNKPVGGYTF. The CDR3 DNA is TGTGCCAGCAGCAATAAACCGGTCGGTGGCTACACCTTC.